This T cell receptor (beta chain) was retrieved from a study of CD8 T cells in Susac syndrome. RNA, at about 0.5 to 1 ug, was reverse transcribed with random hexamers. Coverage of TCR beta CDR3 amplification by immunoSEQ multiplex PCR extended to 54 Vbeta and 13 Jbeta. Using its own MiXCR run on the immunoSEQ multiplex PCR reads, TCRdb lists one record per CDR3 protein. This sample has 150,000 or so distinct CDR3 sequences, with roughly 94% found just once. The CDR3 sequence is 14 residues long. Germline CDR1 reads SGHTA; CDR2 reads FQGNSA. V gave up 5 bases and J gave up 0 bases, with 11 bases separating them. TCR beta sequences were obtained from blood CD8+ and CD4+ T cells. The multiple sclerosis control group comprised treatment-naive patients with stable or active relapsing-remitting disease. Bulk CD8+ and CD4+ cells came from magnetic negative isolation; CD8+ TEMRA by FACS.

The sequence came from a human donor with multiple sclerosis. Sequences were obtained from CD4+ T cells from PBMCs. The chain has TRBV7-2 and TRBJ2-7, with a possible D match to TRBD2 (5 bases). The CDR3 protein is CASSPSRGSYEQYF. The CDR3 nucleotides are TGTGCCAGCAGCCCGTCTCGGGGCTCCTACGAGCAGTACTTC. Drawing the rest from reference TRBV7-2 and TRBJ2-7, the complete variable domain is GAGVSQSPSNKVTEKGKDVELRCDPISGHTALYWYRQSLGQGLEFLIYFQGNSAPDKSGLPSDRFSAERTGGSVSTLTIQRTQQEDSAVYLCASSPSRGSYEQYFGPGTRLTVT.